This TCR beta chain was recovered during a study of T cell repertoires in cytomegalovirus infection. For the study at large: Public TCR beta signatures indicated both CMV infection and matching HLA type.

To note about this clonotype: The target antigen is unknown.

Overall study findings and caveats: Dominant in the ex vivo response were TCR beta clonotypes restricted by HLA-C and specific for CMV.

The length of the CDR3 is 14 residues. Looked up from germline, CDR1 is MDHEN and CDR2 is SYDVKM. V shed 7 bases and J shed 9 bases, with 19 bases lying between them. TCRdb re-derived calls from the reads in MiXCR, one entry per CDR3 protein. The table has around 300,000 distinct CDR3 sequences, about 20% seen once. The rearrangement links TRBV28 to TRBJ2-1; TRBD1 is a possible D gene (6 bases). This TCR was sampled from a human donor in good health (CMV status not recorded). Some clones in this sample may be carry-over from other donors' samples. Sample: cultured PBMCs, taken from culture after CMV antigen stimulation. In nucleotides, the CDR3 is TGTGCCAGCAACCTTATGGGCAGGGGTAGTGAGCAGTTCTTC. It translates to CASNLMGRGSEQFF.